Below, 20 T cell receptor beta chains from the same sample are listed, as sequenced in a study of tumor and adjacent non-tumor tissue in lung cancer. TCRbeta libraries were built with three rounds of nested PCR, modified from ARM-PCR. TCRdb fed the multiplex PCR reads into MiXCR, producing one record per CDR3 protein. The data contain under 80,000 distinct CDR3 sequences, 75% to 85% of them singletons. No cell sorting was done before RNA was extracted from the tissue. Distant lung tissue was collected more than 3 cm away from the tumor edge. The sample taken for sequencing was distant non-tumor lung tissue. The receptor source for this set is a man aged 60-69 years with non-small cell lung cancer.

Regarding this clonotype: This may stem from a read error, because a much larger clone lies one nucleotide away. Here the CDR3 omits its conserved ending phenylalanine or tryptophan, so a read error is the likely source. The DNA is omitted, as the CDR3 cannot be located on it reliably, and the CDR3 follows TCRdb's listing. The chain joins TRBV24-1 to TRBJ2-7; TRBD1, the table's D call, was not compared with the DNA. The CDR3 is 13 amino acids in total, end residues counted. Germline CDR1 and CDR2: KGHDR and SFDVKD. The CDR3 loop reads CATSDLQRQVLYI.

The V gene is TRBV6-1, the J gene TRBJ2-1, with D unclear. The CDR3 runs to 13 residues. The germline gives CDR1 MNHNS, CDR2 SASEGT. CDR3 bases: TGTGTCAGTAAACTCGGACGGGCCGGTGAGCAGTTCTTC. Its protein is CVSKLGRAGEQFF.

The chain is built from TRBV5-1 and TRBJ2-1; 8 bases agree with TRBD2. After removal of 4 bases from V and 1 base from J, the junction contained 10 bases not matched to a gene. The germline gives CDR1 SGHRS, CDR2 YFSETQ. CDR3 size: 17 residues. CDR3 in amino acids: CASSPNSGIESYNEQFF. CDR3 nucleotide sequence: TGCGCCAGCAGCCCAAATAGCGGGATCGAATCCTACAATGAGCAGTTCTTC.

In the case of this clonotype: This may come from a read error, since a much larger clone is one base off. The J gene is TRBJ1-2, the V gene TRBV19; D ambiguous. Germline CDR1 LNHDA, CDR2 SQIVND (reference sequence). Trimming stripped 10 bases from V and 10 bases from J, with 16 bases between. The CDR3 runs to 11 residues. The CDR3 spells CATKKEDDYTF. CDR3 nucleotide sequence: TGTGCCACCAAAAAAGAAGATGACTACACCTTC.

The chain couples TRBV5-4 to TRBJ1-1, with 7 bases that match TRBD1. Germline CDR1 is SGHNT and CDR2 is YYREEE (reference sequence). This CDR3 has 14 residues. CDR3 protein: CTISSQGRGTEAFF. The CDR3 DNA follows: TGTACCATCAGCTCACAGGGGCGGGGAACTGAAGCTTTCTTT.

Remarks on this clonotype: A much more abundant neighbour one base away suggests this may be a read error. This sequence joins TRBV28 and TRBJ1-5; D possibly corresponds to TRBD1 (5 bases). This CDR3 contains 15 residues. Trimming pared 3 bases from V and 6 bases from J, leaving 15 bases between. In germline, CDR1 is MDHEN, CDR2 SYDVKM. The CDR3 here is CASSFPRVRAQPQHF. DNA for the CDR3: TGTGCCAGCAGTTTTCCCAGGGTGCGAGCTCAGCCCCAGCATTTT.

This clonotype occurred once. The missing conserved phenylalanine or tryptophan at the end of this CDR3 makes a read error likely. V usage is TRBV4-2 and J usage is TRBJ1-4, with D perhaps TRBD1 (6 bases). Germline V lookup: CDR1 LGHNA, CDR2 YNFKEQ. This CDR3 contains 17 residues. The DNA of the CDR3 is TGTGCCAGCAGCCAAGAATCAGGCTACAGGGACGATGAAAGACTGTTTTCT. Residues: CASSQESGYRDDERLFS.

V usage is TRBV4-2 and J usage is TRBJ2-1, with D perhaps matching TRBD1 or TRBD2 (5 bases each). Trimming cost V 1 base and J 7 bases, with 14 bases left between them. There are 15 residues in the CDR3. Germline V gene data show CDR1 as LGHNA and CDR2 as YNFKEQ. The CDR3 here is CASSQGGNRENEQFF. In nucleotides, the CDR3 is TGTGCCAGCAGCCAAGGGGGGAATAGGGAGAATGAGCAGTTCTTC.

Details on this clonotype: The junction differs from germline at one of its ends, possibly a read error. This sequence joins TRBV14 and TRBJ2-7; tentative D call: TRBD2 (5 bases). The CDR3 extends over 15 amino acids. Germline lookup yields CDR1 SGHDN and CDR2 FVKESK. For the CDR3, the DNA is TGTGCCAGCAGCCAAGAACTAGAGTTACACTACGAGCAGTACTTT. This codes for CASSQELELHYEQYF.

About this clonotype: A much larger clonotype is one base distant, so this may be a read error. This rearrangement joins TRBV7-9 to TRBJ1-6; D possibly corresponds to TRBD1 (5 bases). V was clipped by 4 bases and J by 10 bases, with 20 bases between them. Germline V lookup: CDR1 SEHNR, CDR2 FQNEAQ (reference sequence). This CDR3 is built from 16 residues. CDR3 nucleotide sequence: TGTGCCAGCAGCTCAGGACCTCTAGACAGTGGCTCACCCCTCCACTTT. Its translation is CASSSGPLDSGSPLHF.

This clonotype was seen a handful of times. Relative to the germline gene, one junction end is altered; a read error may explain this. V is TRBV4-2 and J is TRBJ2-7, with a weak D call TRBD2 (6 bases). This CDR3 contains 14 residues. CDR1 and CDR2 (germline): LGHNA, YNFKEQ. The CDR3: CANSPTGGRDEQYF. The CDR3 DNA reads as TGTGCCAACAGCCCCACCGGGGGTAGGGACGAGCAGTACTTC.

Points on this clonotype: The junction and the germline gene differ at one end; a read error may be behind it. V is TRBV11-1 and J is TRBJ1-1; D gene unclear. Germline V gene data show CDR1 as SGHAT and CDR2 as FQDESV (reference sequence). The CDR3 extends over 14 amino acids. The CDR3 is CTSSLGTSLVGAFF. The CDR3 DNA sequence: TGTACCAGCAGCTTAGGAACAAGCTTGGTTGGAGCTTTCTTT.

Worth noting for this clonotype: A much bigger clone sits one base away, suggesting this may be a read error. This chain connects TRBV5-1 to TRBJ2-1; perhaps TRBD2 as D (5 bases). Germline V gene lookup returns CDR1 SGHRS and CDR2 YFSETQ. V gave up 5 bases and J gave up 7 bases, with 13 bases separating them. The CDR3 is made up of 13 amino acids. The chain's CDR3 is CASSWGDGNEQFF. In DNA form, the CDR3 reads TGCGCCAGCAGTTGGGGAGATGGTAATGAGCAGTTCTTC.

As regards this clonotype: An end of the junction differs from the germline gene, which may be a read error. V is TRBV13 and J is TRBJ2-7; perhaps TRBD2 as D (6 bases). There are 15 residues in the CDR3. Germline V gene data show CDR1 as PRHDT and CDR2 as FYEKMQ (reference sequence). CDR3 in DNA: TGTGCCAGCAGCTTAGGGGGGAGGAGCTTCTACGAACAGTACTTC. Encoded protein: CASSLGGRSFYEQYF.

This clonotype has at least ten counts. The genes are TRBV20-1 and TRBJ2-3; 11 bases align to TRBD2. The CDR3 loop spans 16 amino acids. Germline trimming cut 3 bases from V and 6 bases from J; bases unmatched to any gene: 11. Per the germline V gene, CDR1 is DFQATT and CDR2 is SNEGSKA (reference sequence). The CDR3 loop reads CSASESGTSGSDTQYF. In DNA, the CDR3 is TGCAGTGCTAGTGAAAGCGGGACTAGCGGTTCCGATACGCAGTATTTT.

Note on this clonotype: An end of the junction differs from the germline gene, which may be a read error. The J gene is TRBJ2-7, the V gene TRBV14; D unclear. The CDR3 extends over 11 amino acids. CDR1 is SGHDN, CDR2 FVKESK, per germline. CDR3: CASSQPYEQYF. For the CDR3, the DNA is TGTGCCAGTAGCCAACCTTACGAGCAGTACTTC.

The chain uses TRBV5-8 and TRBJ1-2; 9 bases are shared with TRBD1. The ends lost 9 bases at V and 2 bases at J; junction bases unmatched: 11. The CDR3 extends over 15 amino acids. The germline CDR1 and CDR2 sequences are SGHTS and YDEGEE. The CDR3 region is CAISLGTGRNYGYTF. The DNA of the CDR3 is TGTGCCATTAGCTTGGGGACAGGGAGGAACTATGGCTACACCTTC.

In the case of this clonotype: With a much larger clone just one base away, this may be a read error. In DNA, the CDR3 is TGCGCCTGCAGCTCAGGACAGGGTCAAAACATTCAGTACTTC. Translating it yields CACSSGQGQNIQYF. The J gene is TRBJ2-4, the V gene TRBV5-1; TRBD1 aligns across 8 bases. The CDR3 has 14 residues. The germline CDR1 and CDR2 sequences are SGHRS and YFSETQ.

A word on this clonotype: Likely a read error: the CDR3 ends without its conserved phenylalanine or tryptophan. The gene calls are TRBV29-1 and TRBJ1-1, with D possibly TRBD1 on 5 matching bases. Looked up from germline, CDR1 is SQVTM and CDR2 is ANQGSEA. The CDR3 length is 13 residues. CDR3: CNVGEGESTEAFC. For the CDR3, the DNA is TGCAACGTTGGTGAAGGGGAGAGTACTGAAGCTTTCTGT.

In the case of this clonotype: At one end, the junction sequence differs from germline, possibly due to a read error. The CDR3 DNA reads TGTGCCAGCAATTTAAATTCCTACTATGGTTACACCTTC. Protein product: CASNLNSYYGYTF. V usage is TRBV28 and J usage is TRBJ1-2; D gene ambiguous. Germline lookup yields CDR1 MDHEN and CDR2 SYDVKM. The CDR3 contains 13 residues.